Ten or more counts support the clone carrying this TCR beta chain. Its matching antigen is unknown. This sample is drawn from a study of regulatory T cells in long-lasting Graves disease. This CDR3 is built from 14 residues. V shed 3 bases and J 3 bases; nucleotides not matched to a gene: 7. Germline assignment: CDR1 DFQATT and CDR2 SNEGSKA (reference sequence). Time point reported: newly diagnosed GD, antithyroid drugs for less than 3 months. Following extraction of RNA from PBMCs, that RNA was used to make the TCR library. HTBI primers from iRepertoire and Arm-PCR of CDR3 regions yielded the TCR beta libraries. TCRdb called the multiplex PCR reads again in MiXCR, with one record for every CDR3 protein. The sample shows around 250,000 distinct CDR3 sequences, around 19% of them seen only once. Points from the study as a whole: The persistent group shared 2,500 to 3,000 public clonotypes, more than the 966 shared by new patients.

The data were also submitted as part of a second study, on T cells in Graves' hyperthyroidism and ophthalmopathy. From that report: No progression to ophthalmopathy during 18 months of follow-up defined stable disease. TCR CDR3 regions were first amplified by RT-PCR with HTBI primers.

J is TRBJ1-1 and V is TRBV20-1; TRBD1 matches at 7 bases. The source was peripheral blood mononuclear cells (PBMCs), collected at new diagnosis, from a patient treated with antithyroid drugs. The clonotype was recovered from a woman aged 30 to 39 with Graves disease. CDR3 coding DNA: TGCAGTGCTAGTGAAGGGGGCGCGTACACTGAAGCTTTCTTT. Translation gives CSASEGGAYTEAFF.